The 25 T cell receptor beta chains below come from one sample, sequenced in a study of cytomegalovirus exposure and HLA in healthy donors. 60 Vbeta and 13 Jbeta primers were used in PCR. Repertoires were generated with immunoSEQ multiplex PCR, while TCRdb's copy carries only in-frame clones and drops some. The sample has 140,000 to 150,000 clones, 68% seen once. Specimen: PBMCs. These receptors all stem from a man aged 60-69 years in good health and CMV-seronegative.

V and J are TRBV10-1 and TRBJ2-1; 8 bases agree with TRBD2. The V segment lost 2 bases and the J segment 6 bases; nucleotides outside the gene matches: 0. The CDR3 loop spans 13 amino acids. The germline V gene has CDR1 WNHNN and CDR2 SYGVQD (reference sequence). The CDR3 protein is CASSEGLANEQFF. In DNA, the CDR3 is TGCGCCAGCAGTGAGGGACTAGCCAATGAGCAGTTCTTC.

This clone was picked up a small number of times. The genes are TRBV15 and TRBJ1-2, with TRBD1 identical over 9 bases. The V and J ends lost 3 bases and 7 bases, in that order; junction bases with no gene match: 6. Germline V gives CDR1 LNHNV, CDR2 YYDKDF (reference sequence). This CDR3 spans 14 amino acids. DNA for the CDR3: TGTGCCACCAGCAGCGGAGGGACAGGGAGTGGCTACACCTTC. Its translation is CATSSGGTGSGYTF.

The J gene is TRBJ2-3, the V gene TRBV28; a weak D match, TRBD1 (6 bases). This CDR3 is built from 15 residues. Trimming removed 1 base at V and 0 bases at J, with 8 bases between. The V gene's germline CDR1 is MDHEN and CDR2 SYDVKM. The CDR3 here is CASSLSGESTDTQYF. The CDR3 region has the DNA TGTGCCAGCAGTTTATCAGGGGAAAGCACAGATACGCAGTATTTT.

The chain is built from TRBV5-4 and TRBJ1-5; 7 nucleotides line up with TRBD1. The CDR3 is 14 amino acids. Germline CDR1 is SGHNT and CDR2 is YYREEE (reference sequence). V was clipped by 7 bases and J by 10 bases; unmatched bases: 14. Written as DNA, the CDR3 is TGTGCCAGCTCAAAGGACAGGTTCAATGAACCCCAGCATTTT. It is translated as CASSKDRFNEPQHF.

J is TRBJ1-1 and V is TRBV15, with D unresolved. The germline V and J ends were trimmed by 4 bases and 0 bases, with 12 bases remaining between them. The CDR3 is 15 residues long. Germline V CDR1 and CDR2: LNHNV, YYDKDF (reference sequence). CDR3 coding DNA: TGTGCCACCAGCAAACCAAAGGAGTTGAACACTGAAGCTTTCTTT. Its translation: CATSKPKELNTEAFF.

This chain uses TRBV5-1 with TRBJ1-1; no firm D call. This CDR3 spans 14 amino acids. Trimming cost V 3 bases and J 0 bases, with 9 bases left between them. Germline V gene sequence: CDR1 SGHRS, CDR2 YFSETQ. CDR3 amino acids: CASSSAGMNTEAFF. As DNA, the CDR3 is TGCGCCAGCAGCTCTGCGGGAATGAACACTGAAGCTTTCTTT.

The V gene is TRBV18, the J gene TRBJ2-3, with D perhaps TRBD2 (5 bases). Germline-derived CDR1 and CDR2 are KGHSH and LQKENI. Between the trimmed V and J ends, which lost 2 bases and 2 bases, there was a span of 14 bases. The length of the CDR3 is 16 residues. In DNA form, the CDR3 reads TGTGCCAGCTCACCATTGGCGGGCGCCACCACAGATACGCAGTATTTT. Translated, it gives CASSPLAGATTDTQYF.

J is TRBJ2-1 and V is TRBV7-7; D remains unclear. The CDR3 loop spans 12 amino acids. V was cut by 0 bases and J by 9 bases, with 6 bases left in between. Germline lookup yields CDR1 SSHAT and CDR2 FNYEAQ (reference sequence). This CDR3 is CASSLALGEQFF. The CDR3 DNA follows: TGTGCCAGCAGCTTAGCCCTCGGTGAGCAGTTCTTC.

The chain combines TRBV11-2 with TRBJ2-7; 7 bases are a match to TRBD2. The CDR3 has 15 amino acids. Germline CDR1 and CDR2: SGHAT and FQNNGV. Losses at the gene ends were 0 bases for V and 1 base for J; bases not matched to a gene: 3. The CDR3 spells CASSLDGGGSYEQYF. As DNA, the CDR3 is TGTGCCAGCAGCTTAGATGGGGGAGGGTCCTACGAGCAGTACTTC.

V and J are TRBV28 and TRBJ1-2; D perhaps matches TRBD1 (5 bases). Germline V gene lookup returns CDR1 MDHEN and CDR2 SYDVKM. CDR3 length: 13 residues. With 6 bases removed from V and 8 bases from J, the gap between germline ends came to 16 bases. CDR3 bases: TGTGCCAGCAGATCTACGGGGGTCCTCGGCTACACCTTC. Protein sequence: CASRSTGVLGYTF.

The V and J genes are TRBV6-1 and TRBJ1-2, with D possibly matching TRBD1 (5 bases). The CDR3 is 12 residues long. Trimming cost V 7 bases and J 7 bases, with 13 bases left between them. Per the germline V gene, CDR1 is MNHNS and CDR2 is SASEGT. CDR3 in amino acids: CASKGYPRGYTF. CDR3 in DNA: TGTGCCAGCAAGGGGTATCCTCGTGGCTACACCTTC.

This chain uses TRBV5-4 with TRBJ2-5; maybe TRBD1 (6 bases). Trimming removed 0 bases at V and 1 base at J, with 10 bases between. From germline, CDR1 is SGHNT and CDR2 YYREEE (reference sequence). The CDR3 has 15 amino acids. Written as DNA, the CDR3 is TGTGCCAGCAGCTTGGGGGTGGACAGCCAAGAGACCCAGTACTTC. This translates into CASSLGVDSQETQYF.

This clone was counted only a few times. The rearrangement uses TRBV2 and TRBJ2-5; the D gene is possibly TRBD2 (6 bases). Near its end, the DNA agrees better with TRBJ2-7, so the J call may be wrong. Germline CDR1 reads SNHLY; CDR2 reads FYNNEI. CDR3 size: 13 residues. CDR3 bases: TGTGCCATCCCAGGACTAACGTCCTACGAGCAGTACTTC. It translates to CAIPGLTSYEQYF.

This clone was detected only once. The CDR3 sequence is CASSLPRRPPPEAFF. In DNA form, the CDR3 reads TGTGCCAGCAGCTTACCAAGGAGACCGCCCCCTGAAGCTTTCTTT. V is TRBV7-2 and J is TRBJ1-1; no firm D call. The V gene lost 2 bases and the J gene lost 6 bases, with 16 bases spanning the gap. Germline V lookup: CDR1 SGHTA, CDR2 FQGNSA. This CDR3 comprises 15 residues. The full variable domain, with the rest looked up from reference TRBV7-2 and TRBJ1-1, is GAGVSQSPSNKVTEKGKDVELRCDPISGHTALYWYRQSLGQGLEFLIYFQGNSAPDKSGLPSDRFSAERTGGSVSTLTIQRTQQEDSAVYLCASSLPRRPPPEAFFGQGTRLTVV.

V and J are TRBV27 and TRBJ1-1; 9 positions agree with TRBD1. Germline V gene sequence: CDR1 MNHEY, CDR2 SMNVEV (reference sequence). This CDR3 is built from 15 residues. V lost 5 bases and J lost 8; bases outside the gene matches: 12. The CDR3 nucleotides are TGTGCCAGCAGTAGGGGTCGGGACAGGGCGTTAGAAGCTTTCTTT. Protein: CASSRGRDRALEAFF.

The genes are TRBV10-3 and TRBJ2-1; TRBD2 aligns across 10 bases. Germline V gives CDR1 ENHRY, CDR2 SYGVKD. The V segment lost 0 bases and the J segment 12 bases; nucleotides outside the gene matches: 11. The CDR3 is made up of 16 amino acids. Here the CDR3 DNA reads TGTGCCATCAGTGAGTCTGTAAGGACTAGCGGTCACGGGCAGTTCTTC. It is translated as CAISESVRTSGHGQFF.

The chain joins TRBV5-4 to TRBJ2-3; no firm D call. The germline V and J ends were trimmed by 0 bases and 0 bases, with 14 bases remaining between them. The CDR3 is made up of 17 amino acids. Germline V lookup: CDR1 SGHNT, CDR2 YYREEE (reference sequence). The CDR3 protein is CASSLAGGPISTDTQYF. The DNA of the CDR3 is TGTGCCAGCAGCTTGGCTGGCGGTCCGATTAGCACAGATACGCAGTATTTT.

The V gene is TRBV18, the J gene TRBJ1-1; 11 bases fit TRBD1. V shed 2 bases and J 2 bases; nucleotides not matched to a gene: 7. The CDR3 runs 17 residues. From germline, CDR1 is KGHSH and CDR2 LQKENI. CDR3 nucleotides: TGTGCCAGCTCACCAGGGGACAGGGGGGGTCAAAACACTGAAGCTTTCTTT. This gives the protein CASSPGDRGGQNTEAFF.

The chain couples TRBV2 to TRBJ1-6, with 7 positions matching TRBD1. Trimming took 6 bases from V and 8 from J; bases not matched to a gene: 4. The CDR3 contains 13 residues. CDR1 is SNHLY, CDR2 FYNNEI, per germline. The CDR3 nucleotides read TGTGCCAGCAGGGACAGGTTTTATTCACCCCTCCACTTT. This encodes CASRDRFYSPLHF. The full variable domain, completed using reference TRBV2 and TRBJ1-6, is EPEVTQTPSHQVTQMGQEVILRCVPISNHLYFYWYRQILGQKVEFLVSFYNNEISEKSEIFDDQFSVERPDGSNFTLKIRSTKLEDSAMYFCASRDRFYSPLHFGNGTRLTVT.

The chain couples TRBV30 to TRBJ1-1; D is undetermined. CDR1 is GTSNPN, CDR2 SVGIG, per germline (reference sequence). The CDR3 runs to 12 residues. Between the trimmed V and J ends, which lost 0 bases and 7 bases, there was a span of 9 bases. DNA for the CDR3: TGTGCCTGGAGTGTACTTATGAATGAAGCTTTCTTT. Translated: CAWSVLMNEAFF.

J is TRBJ2-1 and V is TRBV5-4, with 7 bases matching TRBD1. The CDR3 is 15 amino acids. V lost 4 bases to trimming and J lost 6 bases; unmatched junction nucleotides: 10. Looked up from germline, CDR1 is SGHNT and CDR2 is YYREEE (reference sequence). As DNA, the CDR3 is TGTGCCAGCAGCGGGACAGCGACAGTCTCCAATGAGCAGTTCTTC. Protein product: CASSGTATVSNEQFF.

The V gene is TRBV9, the J gene TRBJ1-4, with a possible D match to TRBD1 (6 bases). The CDR3 sequence is 16 residues long. Germline CDR1 is SGDLS and CDR2 is YYNGEE. V was clipped by 0 bases and J by 2 bases, with 11 bases between them. The CDR3 protein is CASSVGGGRTNEKLFF. CDR3 in DNA: TGTGCCAGCAGCGTAGGGGGGGGGCGGACTAATGAAAAACTGTTTTTT.

V gene TRBV9 combines with J gene TRBJ2-5, with D hard to call. TRBJ2-7 matches the DNA end more closely, so the J call is doubtful. Germline V gene sequence: CDR1 SGDLS, CDR2 YYNGEE. CDR3 size: 15 residues. This CDR3 reads CASSLAPGFGYEQYF. As DNA, the CDR3 is TGTGCCAGCAGCCTGGCCCCAGGATTCGGCTACGAGCAGTACTTC.

V gene TRBV19 combines with J gene TRBJ2-1; 7 nucleotides match TRBD2. Germline CDR1 is LNHDA and CDR2 is SQIVND (reference sequence). CDR3 length: 14 residues. V shed 7 bases and J 8 bases; nucleotides not matched to a gene: 11. The CDR3 sequence: CASTLGRARDEQFF. For the CDR3, the DNA is TGTGCCAGTACCCTAGGGAGGGCTAGGGATGAGCAGTTCTTC.

This clone was seen only a few times. The V gene is TRBV27, the J gene TRBJ2-2; D not certain. Germline values: CDR1 MNHEY, CDR2 SMNVEV (reference sequence). This CDR3 is built from 15 residues. The V gene lost 2 bases and the J gene lost 4 bases, with 11 bases spanning the gap. In DNA form, the CDR3 reads TGTGCCAGCAGTTTAATGTGGGCCTCCACCGGGGAGCTGTTTTTT. This sequence encodes CASSLMWASTGELFF.